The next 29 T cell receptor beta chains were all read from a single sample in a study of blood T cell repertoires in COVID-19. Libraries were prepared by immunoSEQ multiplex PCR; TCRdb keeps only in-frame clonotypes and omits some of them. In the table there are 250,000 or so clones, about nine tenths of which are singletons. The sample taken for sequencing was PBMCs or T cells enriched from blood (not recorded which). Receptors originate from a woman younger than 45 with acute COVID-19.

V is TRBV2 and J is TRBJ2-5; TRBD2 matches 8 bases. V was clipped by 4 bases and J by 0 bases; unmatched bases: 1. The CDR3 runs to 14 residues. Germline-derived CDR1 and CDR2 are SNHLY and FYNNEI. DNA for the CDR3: TGTGCCAGCAGTGGGCGGGGGGACCAAGAGACCCAGTACTTC. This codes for CASSGRGDQETQYF.

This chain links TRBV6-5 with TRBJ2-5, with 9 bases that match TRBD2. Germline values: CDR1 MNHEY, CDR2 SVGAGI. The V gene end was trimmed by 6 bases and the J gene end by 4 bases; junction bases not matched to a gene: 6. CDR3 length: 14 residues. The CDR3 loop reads CASRAAGGRETQYF. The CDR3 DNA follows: TGTGCCAGCAGAGCCGCGGGGGGGCGAGAGACCCAGTACTTC.

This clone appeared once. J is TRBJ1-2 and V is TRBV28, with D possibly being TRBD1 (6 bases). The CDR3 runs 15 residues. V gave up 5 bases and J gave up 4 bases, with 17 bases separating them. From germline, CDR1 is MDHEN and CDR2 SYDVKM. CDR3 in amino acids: CASSDPGHSLYGYTF. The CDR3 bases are TGTGCCAGCAGTGATCCGGGACACTCTCTCTATGGCTACACCTTC.

CDR3 DNA: TGCGCCAGCAGCGTACTAGCGGGGGGACACAATGAGCAGTTCTTC. It codes for CASSVLAGGHNEQFF. The chain recombines TRBV5-1 with TRBJ2-1; TRBD2 agrees at 12 bases. V lost 4 bases and J lost 5; bases outside the gene matches: 4. This CDR3 spans 15 amino acids. Germline V gene sequence: CDR1 SGHRS, CDR2 YFSETQ.

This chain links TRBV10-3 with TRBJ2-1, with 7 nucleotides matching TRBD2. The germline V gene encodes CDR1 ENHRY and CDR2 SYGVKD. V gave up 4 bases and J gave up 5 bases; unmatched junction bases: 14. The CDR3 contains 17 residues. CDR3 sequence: CAISGGEGRELDNEQFF. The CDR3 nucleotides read TGTGCCATCAGTGGCGGGGAAGGGAGGGAGTTGGACAATGAGCAGTTCTTC.

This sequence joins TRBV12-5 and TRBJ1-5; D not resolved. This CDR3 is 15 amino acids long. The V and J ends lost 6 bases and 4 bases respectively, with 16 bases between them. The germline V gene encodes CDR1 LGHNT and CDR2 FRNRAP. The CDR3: CASGQGRRLNQPQHF. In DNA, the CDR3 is TGTGCTAGTGGCCAAGGTCGGCGGCTAAATCAGCCCCAGCATTTT.

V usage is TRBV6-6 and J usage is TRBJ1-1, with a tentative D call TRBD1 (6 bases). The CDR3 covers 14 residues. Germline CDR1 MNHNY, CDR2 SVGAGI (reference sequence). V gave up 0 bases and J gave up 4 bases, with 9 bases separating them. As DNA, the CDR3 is TGTGCCAGCAGTTACTCTAGGACAGCCACTGAAGCTTTCTTT. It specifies CASSYSRTATEAFF.

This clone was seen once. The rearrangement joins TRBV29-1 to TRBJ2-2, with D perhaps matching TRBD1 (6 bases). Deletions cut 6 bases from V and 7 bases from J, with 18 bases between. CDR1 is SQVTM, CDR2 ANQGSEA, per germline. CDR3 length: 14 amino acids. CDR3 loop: CSVSTGSYNGELFF. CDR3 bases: TGCAGCGTATCGACAGGATCATATAACGGGGAGCTGTTTTTT.

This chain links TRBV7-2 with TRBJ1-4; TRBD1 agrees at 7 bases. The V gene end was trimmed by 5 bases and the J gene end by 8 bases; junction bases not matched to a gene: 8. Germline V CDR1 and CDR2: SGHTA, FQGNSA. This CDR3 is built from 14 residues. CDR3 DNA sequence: TGTGCCAGCAGCCCCCGGACAGGAGAGGAAAAACTGTTTTTT. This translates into CASSPRTGEEKLFF.

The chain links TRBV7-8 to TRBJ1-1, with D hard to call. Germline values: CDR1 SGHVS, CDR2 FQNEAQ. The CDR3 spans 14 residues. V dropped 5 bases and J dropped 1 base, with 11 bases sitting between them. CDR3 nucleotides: TGTGCCAGCAGCCCCCAGCGAGCGAACACTGAAGCTTTCTTT. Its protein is CASSPQRANTEAFF.

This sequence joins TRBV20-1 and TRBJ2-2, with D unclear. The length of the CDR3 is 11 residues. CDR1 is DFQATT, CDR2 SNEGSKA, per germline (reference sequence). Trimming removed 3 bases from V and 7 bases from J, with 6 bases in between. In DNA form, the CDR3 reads TGCAGTGCTAGGGCCGACGGGGAGCTGTTTTTT. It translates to CSARADGELFF.

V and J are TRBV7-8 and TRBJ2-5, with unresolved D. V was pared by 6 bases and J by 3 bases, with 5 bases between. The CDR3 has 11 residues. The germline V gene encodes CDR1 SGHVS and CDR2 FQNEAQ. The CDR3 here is CASRRKETQYF. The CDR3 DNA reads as TGTGCCAGCAGGCGCAAAGAGACCCAGTACTTC.

The CDR3 DNA reads TGCGCCAGCAGTTTAGGACAGGGGCATCCTCAGGAGCTGTTTTTT. Translating it yields CASSLGQGHPQELFF. V usage is TRBV5-1 and J usage is TRBJ1-4; 9 bases line up with TRBD1. The J call may be incorrect, as the DNA end agrees better with TRBJ2-2. This CDR3 has 15 amino acids. Germline loops: CDR1 SGHRS, CDR2 YFSETQ.

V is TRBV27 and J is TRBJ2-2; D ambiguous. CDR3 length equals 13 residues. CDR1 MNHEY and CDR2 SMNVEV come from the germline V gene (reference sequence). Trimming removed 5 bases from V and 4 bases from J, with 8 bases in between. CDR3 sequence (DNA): TGTGCCAGCAGTCCCCGAGTCACCGGGGAGCTGTTTTTT. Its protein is CASSPRVTGELFF.

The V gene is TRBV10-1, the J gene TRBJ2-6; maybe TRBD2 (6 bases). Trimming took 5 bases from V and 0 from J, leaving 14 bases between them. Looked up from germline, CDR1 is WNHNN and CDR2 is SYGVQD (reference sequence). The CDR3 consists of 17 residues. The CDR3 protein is CASSPGLWDSGANVLTF. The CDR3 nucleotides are TGCGCCAGCAGTCCGGGACTCTGGGACTCTGGGGCCAACGTCCTGACTTTC.

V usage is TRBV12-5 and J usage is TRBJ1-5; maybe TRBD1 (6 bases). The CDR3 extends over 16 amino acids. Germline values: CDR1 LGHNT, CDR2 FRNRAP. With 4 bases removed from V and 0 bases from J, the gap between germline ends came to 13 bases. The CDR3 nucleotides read TGTGCTAGTGGTTCTTGGACAGCATATAGCAATCAGCCCCAGCATTTT. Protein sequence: CASGSWTAYSNQPQHF.

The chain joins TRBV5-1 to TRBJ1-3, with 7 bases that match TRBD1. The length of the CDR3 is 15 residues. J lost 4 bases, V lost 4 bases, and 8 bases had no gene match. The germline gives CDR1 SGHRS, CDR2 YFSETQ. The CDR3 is CASSVGQSEGNTIYF. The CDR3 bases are TGCGCCAGCAGCGTGGGACAGTCAGAGGGAAACACCATATATTTT.

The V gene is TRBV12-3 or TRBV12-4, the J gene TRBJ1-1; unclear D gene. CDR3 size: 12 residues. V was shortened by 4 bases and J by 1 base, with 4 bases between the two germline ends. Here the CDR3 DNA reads TGTGCCAGCAGTTCCTGGAACACTGAAGCTTTCTTT. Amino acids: CASSSWNTEAFF.

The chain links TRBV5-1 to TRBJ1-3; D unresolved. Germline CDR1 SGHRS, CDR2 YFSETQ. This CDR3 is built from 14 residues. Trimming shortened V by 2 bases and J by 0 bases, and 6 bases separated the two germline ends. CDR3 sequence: CASSLDISGNTIYF. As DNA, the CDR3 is TGCGCCAGCAGCTTAGACATCTCTGGAAACACCATATATTTT.

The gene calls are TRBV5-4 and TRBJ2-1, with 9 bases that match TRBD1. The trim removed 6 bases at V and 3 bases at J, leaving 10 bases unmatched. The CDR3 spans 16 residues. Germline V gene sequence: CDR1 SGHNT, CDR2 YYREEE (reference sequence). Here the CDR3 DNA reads TGTGCCAGCACCGAAACGGGACAGGGTAACTACAATGAGCAGTTCTTC. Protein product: CASTETGQGNYNEQFF.

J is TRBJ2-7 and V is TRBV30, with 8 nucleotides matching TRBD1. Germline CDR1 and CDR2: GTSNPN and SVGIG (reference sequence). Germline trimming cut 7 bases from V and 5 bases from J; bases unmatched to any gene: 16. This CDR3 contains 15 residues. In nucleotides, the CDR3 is TGTGCCTATAAACAGGGGGAGACGGCGCCAAACGAGCAGTACTTC. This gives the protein CAYKQGETAPNEQYF.

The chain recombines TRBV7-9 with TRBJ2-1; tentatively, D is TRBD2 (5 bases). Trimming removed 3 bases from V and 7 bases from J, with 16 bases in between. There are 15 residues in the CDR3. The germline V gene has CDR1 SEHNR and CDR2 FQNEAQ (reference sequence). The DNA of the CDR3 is TGTGCCAGCAGCTTTAGAACTAGGTTGTTTAATGAGCAGTTCTTC. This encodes CASSFRTRLFNEQFF.

The CDR3 nucleotides read TGCAGCGCGAGCGGGGGGCCTACCTACGAGCAGTACTTC. This gives the protein CSASGGPTYEQYF. The V call is TRBV29-1, the J call TRBJ2-7; 9 bases fit TRBD2. The CDR3 extends over 13 amino acids. Trimming took 7 bases from V and 2 from J; bases not matched to a gene: 6. Germline assignment: CDR1 SQVTM and CDR2 ANQGSEA.

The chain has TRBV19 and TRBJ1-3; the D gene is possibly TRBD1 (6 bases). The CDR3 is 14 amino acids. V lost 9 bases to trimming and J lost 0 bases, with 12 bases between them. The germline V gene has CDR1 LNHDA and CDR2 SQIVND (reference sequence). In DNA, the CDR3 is TGTGCCAGAGGGGACACAGTCTCTGGAAACACCATATATTTT. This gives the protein CARGDTVSGNTIYF. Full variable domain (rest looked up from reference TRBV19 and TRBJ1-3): DGGITQSPKYLFRKEGQNVTLSCEQNLNHDAMYWYRQDPGQGLRLIYYSQIVNDFQKGDIAEGYSVSREKKESFPLTVTSAQKNPTAFYLCARGDTVSGNTIYFGEGSWLTVV.

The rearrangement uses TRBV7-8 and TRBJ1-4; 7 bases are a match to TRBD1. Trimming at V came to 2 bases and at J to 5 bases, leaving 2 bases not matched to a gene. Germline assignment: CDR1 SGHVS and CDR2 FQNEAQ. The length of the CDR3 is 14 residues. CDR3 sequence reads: CASSLFRGNEKLFF. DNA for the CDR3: TGTGCCAGCAGCTTATTCAGGGGGAATGAAAAACTGTTTTTT.

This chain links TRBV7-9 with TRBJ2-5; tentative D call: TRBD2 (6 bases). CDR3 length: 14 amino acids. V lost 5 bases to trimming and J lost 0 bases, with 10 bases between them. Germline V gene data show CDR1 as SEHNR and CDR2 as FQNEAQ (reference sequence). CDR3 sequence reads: CASSKRGNQETQYF. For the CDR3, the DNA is TGTGCCAGCAGCAAACGGGGGAACCAAGAGACCCAGTACTTC.

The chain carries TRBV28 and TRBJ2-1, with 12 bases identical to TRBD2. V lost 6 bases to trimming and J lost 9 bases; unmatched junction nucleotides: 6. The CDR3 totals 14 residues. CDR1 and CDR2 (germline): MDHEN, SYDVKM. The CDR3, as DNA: TGTGCCAGCAGGGCTAGCGGGGGGGCGGGTGAGCAGTTCTTC. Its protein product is CASRASGGAGEQFF.

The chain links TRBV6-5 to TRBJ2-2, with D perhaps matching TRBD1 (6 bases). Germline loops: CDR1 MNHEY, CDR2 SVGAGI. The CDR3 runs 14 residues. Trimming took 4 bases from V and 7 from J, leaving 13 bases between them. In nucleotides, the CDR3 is TGTGCCAGCAGTTTACAGGGAAGAAGCGGGGAGCTGTTTTTT. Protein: CASSLQGRSGELFF.

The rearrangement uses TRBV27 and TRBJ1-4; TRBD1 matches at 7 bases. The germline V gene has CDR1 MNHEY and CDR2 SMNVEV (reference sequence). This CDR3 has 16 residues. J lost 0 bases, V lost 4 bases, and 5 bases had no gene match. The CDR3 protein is CASSSGTGATNEKLFF. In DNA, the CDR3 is TGTGCCAGCAGTTCAGGAACAGGGGCAACTAATGAAAAACTGTTTTTT. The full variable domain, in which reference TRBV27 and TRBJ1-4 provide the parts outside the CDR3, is EAQVTQNPRYLITVTGKKLTVTCSQNMNHEYMSWYRQDPGLGLRQIYYSMNVEVTDKGDVPEGYKVSRKEKRNFPLILESPSPNQTSLYFCASSSGTGATNEKLFFGSGTQLSVL.